The 30 T cell receptor beta chains presented below share a single source sample, sequenced in a study of cytomegalovirus exposure and HLA in healthy donors (dated 2017 in TCRdb). Library preparation used the immunoSEQ multiplex PCR assay. The table was pulled from immuneACCESS by TCRdb, which kept in-frame rearrangements only. Such tables lose some clones; where checked, under half of the loss comes from unresolved V genes, and the rest has no known cause. Within this sample are almost 200,000 clones, with about 81% of them counted one time only. The biggest ten clones account for around 1.2% of the sample. Sequences were obtained from PBMCs. Receptor source: a woman aged 30 to 39 in good health and CMV-seronegative.

V is TRBV6-1 and J is TRBJ1-3; 9 bases fit TRBD1. V dropped 1 base and J dropped 5; count of bases not matched to a gene: 6. The CDR3 extends over 16 amino acids. Germline V gene sequence: CDR1 MNHNS, CDR2 SASEGT. The CDR3 reads CASSEVGQGNRNTIYF. In nucleotides, the CDR3 is TGTGCCAGCAGTGAAGTGGGACAGGGCAACAGAAACACCATATATTTT.

The CDR3 DNA reads as TGTGCCAGCTCACCACTGGGACAATTGAACACTGAAGCTTTCTTT. This gives the protein CASSPLGQLNTEAFF. V gene TRBV18 combines with J gene TRBJ1-1, with a tentative D call TRBD1 (6 bases). The CDR3 runs 15 residues. The V gene lost 1 base and the J gene lost 0 bases, with 9 bases spanning the gap. The germline CDR1 and CDR2 sequences are KGHSH and LQKENI.

This rearrangement joins TRBV5-1 to TRBJ2-7, with TRBD2 as a possible D gene (6 bases). CDR3 size: 16 residues. Trimming removed 2 bases from V and 6 bases from J, with 21 bases in between. CDR1 is SGHRS, CDR2 YFSETQ, per germline. The CDR3 here is CASSLTPPPGRREQYF. CDR3 nucleotide sequence: TGCGCCAGCAGCTTAACCCCACCCCCGGGGAGGCGCGAGCAGTACTTC.

This CDR3 is CASSLELERPPYEQYF. The CDR3 nucleotides read TGTGCCAGCAGCTTAGAGTTGGAGCGGCCCCCCTACGAGCAGTACTTC. The chain combines TRBV11-2 with TRBJ2-7, with D perhaps matching TRBD2 (5 bases). V lost 0 bases to trimming and J lost 2 bases, with 14 bases between them. The CDR3 has 16 residues. Germline CDR1 is SGHAT and CDR2 is FQNNGV.

This rearrangement joins TRBV6-1 to TRBJ1-2; no firm D call. The CDR3 runs to 11 residues. Germline loops: CDR1 MNHNS, CDR2 SASEGT. V dropped 3 bases and J dropped 7 bases, with 6 bases sitting between them. The chain's CDR3 is CASSESIGYTF. Here the CDR3 DNA reads TGTGCCAGCAGTGAGTCCATTGGCTACACCTTC.

This clone has more than one count but fewer than ten. V and J are TRBV6-1 and TRBJ1-4; tentative D call: TRBD1 (6 bases). Germline V gene sequence: CDR1 MNHNS, CDR2 SASEGT. The CDR3 length is 14 residues. Trimming pared 7 bases from V and 3 bases from J, leaving 12 bases between. CDR3 amino acids: CASIPGQPNEKLFF. In nucleotides, the CDR3 is TGTGCCAGCATCCCCGGACAGCCTAATGAAAAACTGTTTTTT.

J is TRBJ2-2 and V is TRBV5-6; a possible D gene is TRBD2 (5 bases). Germline V gene lookup returns CDR1 SGHDT and CDR2 YYEEEE. The CDR3 loop spans 15 amino acids. Trimming took 6 bases from V and 2 from J, leaving 14 bases between them. This CDR3 is CASTNWGENTGELFF. The CDR3 nucleotides read TGTGCCAGCACCAACTGGGGAGAAAACACCGGGGAGCTGTTTTTT.

This clone was seen a handful of times. The rearrangement joins TRBV7-6 to TRBJ1-2; 8 bases are shared with TRBD1. CDR3 length equals 15 residues. After removal of 5 bases from V and 6 bases from J, the junction contained 11 bases not matched to a gene. Germline V gene lookup returns CDR1 SGHVS and CDR2 FNYEAQ. The CDR3 loop is CASSPRQGSSHGYTF. CDR3 sequence (DNA): TGTGCCAGCAGCCCCCGACAGGGGTCCTCCCATGGCTACACCTTC.

This clone was seen a few times. This sequence joins TRBV2 and TRBJ1-2; D unclear. V was trimmed by 1 base and J by 6 bases, leaving 6 bases between them. Germline values: CDR1 SNHLY, CDR2 FYNNEI. The CDR3 is 12 residues long. The CDR3 reads CASSEDGNGYTF. DNA for the CDR3: TGTGCCAGCAGTGAAGACGGGAATGGCTACACCTTC.

This clone turned up a few times. V usage is TRBV30 and J usage is TRBJ2-7, with TRBD1 matching over 7 bases. Germline V gives CDR1 GTSNPN, CDR2 SVGIG (reference sequence). After removal of 0 bases from V and 2 bases from J, the junction contained 4 bases not matched to a gene. CDR3 length: 14 residues. DNA of the CDR3: TGTGCCTGGAGTGTAGGGGGCAGTACCTACGAGCAGTACTTC. Translating it yields CAWSVGGSTYEQYF.

About this clone: Other DNA sequences within the sample encode an identical CDR3. The chain has TRBV6-5 and TRBJ2-7; tentative D call: TRBD1 (5 bases). Between the trimmed V and J ends, which lost 6 bases and 0 bases, there was a span of 6 bases. Germline V gene data show CDR1 as MNHEY and CDR2 as SVGAGI. CDR3 length: 12 amino acids. CDR3 region: CASRTDSYEQYF. The CDR3 DNA reads TGTGCCAGCAGGACAGACTCCTACGAGCAGTACTTC.

J is TRBJ2-3 and V is TRBV30; D remains ambiguous. V lost 0 bases to trimming and J lost 5 bases, with 15 bases between them. Germline V gene lookup returns CDR1 GTSNPN and CDR2 SVGIG (reference sequence). The CDR3 spans 15 residues. This CDR3 is CAWSVLPGSGDTQYF. Here the CDR3 DNA reads TGTGCCTGGAGTGTACTTCCCGGGTCTGGAGATACGCAGTATTTT.

DNA for the CDR3: TGTGCCACCAGCAAAGACAGGCTAGCGATCGAGACCCAGTACTTC. Protein: CATSKDRLAIETQYF. The chain uses TRBV15 and TRBJ2-5; D may match TRBD1 or TRBD2 (6 bases each). The germline V gene encodes CDR1 LNHNV and CDR2 YYDKDF (reference sequence). V lost 4 bases and J lost 5, with 17 bases in between. This CDR3 contains 15 residues.

The rearrangement links TRBV7-9 to TRBJ2-1; a possible D gene is TRBD2 (6 bases). V was cut by 5 bases and J by 8 bases, with 22 bases left in between. Per the germline V gene, CDR1 is SEHNR and CDR2 is FQNEAQ (reference sequence). The CDR3 has 16 amino acids. This CDR3 is CASSTGDPRGSDEQFF. CDR3 nucleotides: TGTGCCAGCAGCACGGGGGACCCCCGGGGTTCCGATGAGCAGTTCTTC. The complete variable domain, with remaining parts taken from reference TRBV7-9 and TRBJ2-1, reads DTGVSQNPRHKITKRGQNVTFRCDPISEHNRLYWYRQTLGQGPEFLTYFQNEAQLEKSRLLSDRFSAERPKGSFSTLEIQRTEQGDSAMYLCASSTGDPRGSDEQFFGPGTRLTVL.

V usage is TRBV28 and J usage is TRBJ1-2; a possible D gene is TRBD1 (5 bases). Germline V CDR1 and CDR2: MDHEN, SYDVKM. Deletions cut 2 bases from V and 4 bases from J, with 11 bases between. This CDR3 comprises 14 residues. The CDR3, as DNA: TGTGCCAGCAGTTTAATGGTAGGGGCCTATGGCTACACCTTC. Residues: CASSLMVGAYGYTF.

The gene calls are TRBV11-1 and TRBJ2-2; 10 positions agree with TRBD1. Trimming cost V 10 bases and J 4 bases; bases outside gene matches: 15. The CDR3 contains 17 residues. CDR1 and CDR2 from the germline V gene are SGHAT and FQDESV (reference sequence). CDR3 nucleotides: TGTGCCACCCCGGAGGGGACAGGGGCTTTTAGCACCGGGGAGCTGTTTTTT. It translates to CATPEGTGAFSTGELFF.

This clone was observed a handful of times. The chain has TRBV7-7 and TRBJ1-1, with D perhaps TRBD1 (6 bases). Germline assignment: CDR1 SSHAT and CDR2 FNYEAQ (reference sequence). The CDR3 loop spans 13 amino acids. V lost 9 bases, J lost 4 bases, and 15 bases lay in between. The CDR3 region is CARSPLTGTEAFF. The CDR3 nucleotides are TGTGCCAGGAGCCCCTTGACAGGCACTGAAGCTTTCTTT.

Worth noting for this clone: The junction departs from the called germline gene at one end, perhaps through a read error. The V gene is TRBV18, the J gene TRBJ1-2, with 8 bases lining up with TRBD1. The CDR3 has 11 amino acids. CDR1 and CDR2 from the germline V gene are KGHSH and LQKENI. CDR3 amino acids: CANLDRVPALF. In nucleotides, the CDR3 is TGTGCCAACCTGGACAGGGTCCCTGCTCTCTTC.

This chain uses TRBV6-5 with TRBJ1-4; D gene uncertain. The CDR3 is 16 residues long. Trimming pared 0 bases from V and 5 bases from J, leaving 13 bases between. The germline V gene has CDR1 MNHEY and CDR2 SVGAGI. CDR3 in DNA: TGTGCCAGCAGTTACTCCGTTGAGGCGGGCAATGAAAAACTGTTTTTT. The encoded protein is CASSYSVEAGNEKLFF.

CDR3 nucleotides: TGCAGCGTTGGTTACGGCACTGAAGCTTTCTTT. It translates to CSVGYGTEAFF. V is TRBV29-1 and J is TRBJ1-1, with D hard to call. The V gene lost 4 bases and the J gene lost 4 bases, with 7 bases spanning the gap. The CDR3 runs 11 residues. Germline V gene lookup returns CDR1 SQVTM and CDR2 ANQGSEA. The complete variable domain, with remaining parts taken from reference TRBV29-1 and TRBJ1-1, reads SAVISQKPSRDICQRGTSLTIQCQVDSQVTMMFWYRQQPGQSLTLIATANQGSEATYESGFVIDKFPISRPNLTFSTLTVSNMSPEDSSIYLCSVGYGTEAFFGQGTRLTVV.

This clone was counted only a few times. CDR3 bases: TGTGCCAGCTCCCCAGGGCGACAGGTTGGCTACACCTTC. Translating gives CASSPGRQVGYTF. The chain carries TRBV18 and TRBJ1-2; possibly TRBD1 for D (6 bases). Between the trimmed V and J ends, which lost 6 bases and 7 bases, there was a span of 15 bases. This CDR3 contains 13 residues. The germline V gene has CDR1 KGHSH and CDR2 LQKENI.

This chain uses TRBV5-1 with TRBJ2-1, with TRBD2 matching 12 bases. After removal of 2 bases from V and 8 bases from J, the junction contained 5 bases not matched to a gene. The germline CDR1 and CDR2 sequences are SGHRS and YFSETQ. The length of the CDR3 is 15 residues. Here the CDR3 DNA reads TGCGCCAGCAGCTTATGGCTAGCGGGAGGGGATGAGCAGTTCTTC. Translation gives CASSLWLAGGDEQFF.

The genes are TRBV2 and TRBJ1-6; D gene ambiguous. In germline, CDR1 is SNHLY, CDR2 FYNNEI. V dropped 5 bases and J dropped 9 bases, with 26 bases sitting between them. The CDR3 is made up of 18 amino acids. The DNA for the CDR3 is TGTGCCAGCAGTCCCCTCCGGTCAACTGTGGGGAGGCCTTCACCCCTCCACTTT. It specifies CASSPLRSTVGRPSPLHF. The variable domain in full, completed from reference TRBV2 and TRBJ1-6, reads EPEVTQTPSHQVTQMGQEVILRCVPISNHLYFYWYRQILGQKVEFLVSFYNNEISEKSEIFDDQFSVERPDGSNFTLKIRSTKLEDSAMYFCASSPLRSTVGRPSPLHFGNGTRLTVT.

CDR3 protein: CASSLPGQRSTDTQYF. The CDR3 DNA follows: TGTGCCAGCAGCTTGCCCGGACAGCGAAGCACAGATACGCAGTATTTT. The V gene is TRBV5-4, the J gene TRBJ2-3; weak D call: TRBD1 (6 bases). Germline CDR1 reads SGHNT; CDR2 reads YYREEE (reference sequence). CDR3 length equals 16 residues. Trimming pared 1 base from V and 0 bases from J, leaving 12 bases between.

V usage is TRBV6-1 and J usage is TRBJ1-2; D remains unclear. V was cut by 4 bases and J by 1 base, with 13 bases left in between. Germline loops: CDR1 MNHNS, CDR2 SASEGT. The CDR3 covers 15 residues. The chain's CDR3 is CASSGPGDLNYGYTF. For the CDR3, the DNA is TGTGCCAGCAGTGGCCCGGGTGACCTTAACTATGGCTACACCTTC.

This clone came up a few times. J is TRBJ1-2 and V is TRBV7-8, with 10 nucleotides matching TRBD1. With V trimmed by 6 bases and J by 8 bases, 6 bases remained unmatched. The CDR3 contains 13 residues. Germline V lookup: CDR1 SGHVS, CDR2 FQNEAQ. CDR3 loop: CASRGGTGDGYTF. The CDR3 nucleotides are TGTGCCAGCAGGGGGGGGACAGGGGACGGCTACACCTTC. Based on the CDR3 plus reference TRBV7-8 and TRBJ1-2, the full variable domain is GAGVSQSPRYKVAKRGQDVALRCDPISGHVSLFWYQQALGQGPEFLTYFQNEAQLDKSGLPSDRFFAERPEGSVSTLKIQRTQQEDSAVYLCASRGGTGDGYTFGSGTRLTVV.

The V and J genes are TRBV2 and TRBJ2-3; 8 bases agree with TRBD2. From germline, CDR1 is SNHLY and CDR2 FYNNEI. The CDR3 consists of 15 residues. Trimming took 5 bases from V and 4 from J; bases not matched to a gene: 8. This chain's CDR3 is CASSNGGAGADTQYF. DNA for the CDR3: TGTGCCAGCAGTAACGGGGGGGCCGGTGCAGATACGCAGTATTTT.

This clone rates as medium-sized. V and J are TRBV6-1 and TRBJ2-2, with TRBD2 identical over 7 bases. Germline CDR1 reads MNHNS; CDR2 reads SASEGT. The V segment lost 6 bases and the J segment 5 bases; nucleotides outside the gene matches: 6. This CDR3 region has 14 residues. CDR3: CASRGGSETGELFF. The CDR3 bases are TGTGCCAGCAGGGGGGGGAGCGAGACCGGGGAGCTGTTTTTT.

The V and J genes are TRBV5-6 and TRBJ2-7; 9 bases are a match to TRBD1. The CDR3 spans 16 residues. The ends lost 4 bases at V and 1 base at J; junction bases unmatched: 9. The germline V gene encodes CDR1 SGHDT and CDR2 YYEEEE. The CDR3 loop reads CASSPSGDRVSYEQYF. The CDR3 coding sequence is TGTGCCAGCAGCCCCTCAGGGGACAGGGTATCCTACGAGCAGTACTTC.

The chain has TRBV5-6 and TRBJ1-3; D unclear. CDR1 and CDR2 from the germline V gene are SGHDT and YYEEEE. The CDR3 totals 16 residues. V lost 4 bases and J lost 0, with 14 bases in between. CDR3 in DNA: TGTGCCAGCAGCAAATACCTGCTGAGCTCTGGAAACACCATATATTTT. The encoded protein is CASSKYLLSSGNTIYF. The full variable domain, with the rest looked up from reference TRBV5-6 and TRBJ1-3, is DAGVTQSPTHLIKTRGQQVTLRCSPKSGHDTVSWYQQALGQGPQFIFQYYEEEERQRGNFPDRFSGHQFPNYSSELNVNALLLGDSALYLCASSKYLLSSGNTIYFGEGSWLTVV.